The clone carrying this TCR beta chain was detected a few times. This sample is part of a study of early T cells in non-severe SARS-CoV-2 infection. Overall study context: Whole-blood bulk RNA, unsorted, was sequenced, and chains were unpaired.

V lost 6 bases, J lost 2 bases, and 14 bases lay in between. Germline assignment: CDR1 MNHEY and CDR2 SVGEGT. There are 14 residues in the CDR3. Individually, cDNA molecules had unique molecular identifiers attached to them. TCRdb recomputed calls from the 5' RACE reads with MiXCR, one row per CDR3 protein. The table has nearly 95,000 distinct CDR3 sequences, 16% seen once. The sequence came from an adult who was a healthcare worker with PCR-confirmed SARS-CoV-2 infection or an uninfected control (not recorded which). This chain joins TRBV6-2 or TRBV6-3 and TRBJ2-7; possibly TRBD2 for D (6 bases). Sample: whole blood, taken at baseline. This CDR3 is CASRVPGVPYEQYF. The CDR3 DNA follows: TGTGCCAGCAGAGTGCCGGGAGTCCCCTACGAGCAGTACTTC.